This T cell receptor (beta chain) was retrieved from a study of somatic mutations in cytotoxic T cells in rheumatoid arthritis. Study overall: Several of the V beta antibody-stained T-cell populations were flow-sorted at nearly 100% purity; V beta1+ cells were among them and were sequenced for TCRB. Findings and limits, study-wide: A single CD8+ clone exceeded 20% of CD8+ cells in 8 of 65 patients. Compared with age-matched healthy controls, rheumatoid arthritis patients did not differ significantly in CD8+ T-cell clonality.

The CDR3 runs 10 residues. Germline V gene sequence: CDR1 GTSNPN, CDR2 SVGIG (reference sequence). Notes on this clone: Its antigen is still unknown.

Clones were read by immunoSEQ multiplex PCR, and TCRdb kept only the in-frame ones, dropping some. The sample has fewer than 20,000 clones; roughly 70% are singletons. The chain carries TRBV30 and TRBJ1-6; maybe TRBD1 (5 bases). The source is a woman aged 60-70 years in good health. Source material: CD8+ T cells sorted from blood. CDR3 DNA sequence: TGTGGGTCAGGGAATTCACCCCTCCACTTT. This sequence encodes CGSGNSPLHF.